Following are 20 T cell receptor beta chains from one sample sequenced in a study of CD8+CD57+ T cells in acquired aplastic anemia. For CDR3 and TCR beta VDJ profiling, genomic DNA was the template used. MiXCR was run by TCRdb on the reads, yielding one entry per CDR3 protein. The data hold about 98,000 distinct CDR3 sequences, with 55% to 70% observed a single time. By flow cytometry, patients selected for sequencing had shown an expansion of CD8+CD57+ cells. The sequenced sample was sorted CD4+, CD8+, or CD8+CD57+ T cells (not recorded which) from PBMCs. All receptors come from a human donor with aplastic anemia.

This CDR3 is CSAIRGLDGYTF. In DNA form, the CDR3 reads TGCAGTGCTATCCGTGGTTTAGATGGCTACACCTTC. The chain has TRBV20-1 and TRBJ1-2; D is unresolved. Per germline, CDR1 DFQATT and CDR2 SNEGSKA (reference sequence). The CDR3 spans 12 residues. Trimming took off 4 bases at V and 6 bases at J, with 12 bases between the two ends.

The chain uses TRBV20-1 and TRBJ2-7; D possibly corresponds to TRBD2 (5 bases). Deletions cut 5 bases from V and 5 bases from J, with 19 bases between. CDR3 length: 14 amino acids. Germline V gene lookup returns CDR1 DFQATT and CDR2 SNEGSKA (reference sequence). The chain's CDR3 is CSAPSEASFDEQYF. The CDR3 nucleotides are TGCAGTGCTCCTTCGGAGGCTAGCTTCGACGAGCAGTACTTC.

This clonotype was seen a few times. The rearrangement joins TRBV9 to TRBJ2-7, with D perhaps being TRBD1 or TRBD2 (6 bases each). Trimming cost V 4 bases and J 2 bases, with 19 bases left between them. This CDR3 is 16 amino acids long. Germline V gives CDR1 SGDLS, CDR2 YYNGEE. Here the CDR3 DNA reads TGTGCCAGCAGCCCGTCGGCCAAGGGGGGACCCTACGAGCAGTACTTC. Amino acids: CASSPSAKGGPYEQYF.

The chain joins TRBV2 to TRBJ2-7; 7 bases fit TRBD1. Germline loops: CDR1 SNHLY, CDR2 FYNNEI. After removal of 7 bases from V and 2 bases from J, the junction contained 11 bases not matched to a gene. The CDR3 covers 15 residues. CDR3 sequence reads: CASMQVTGIPYEQYF. In DNA, the CDR3 is TGTGCCAGCATGCAGGTGACAGGGATCCCCTACGAGCAGTACTTC.

The DNA for the CDR3 is TGTGCCAGCCTGTCCGGCAAGCGCTCCTACGAGCAGTACTTC. Protein sequence: CASLSGKRSYEQYF. The chain joins TRBV2 to TRBJ2-7; D is unclear. The CDR3 sequence is 14 residues long. The germline V gene encodes CDR1 SNHLY and CDR2 FYNNEI. Trimming shortened V by 8 bases and J by 0 bases, and 14 bases separated the two germline ends.

The chain uses TRBV12-3 or TRBV12-4 and TRBJ1-3; D unclear. The CDR3 spans 13 residues. Trimming took 4 bases from V and 4 from J, leaving 8 bases between them. The CDR3 DNA sequence: TGTGCCAGCAGTTACAGTTTAGGAAACACCATATATTTT. This codes for CASSYSLGNTIYF.

The V call is TRBV20-1, the J call TRBJ1-2, with 8 bases identical to TRBD1. This CDR3 is built from 15 residues. Germline CDR1 reads DFQATT; CDR2 reads SNEGSKA (reference sequence). V lost 3 bases, J lost 1 base, and 7 bases stayed unmatched. In DNA, the CDR3 is TGCAGTGCTAGTCCTCACAGGGGGGATAACTATGGCTACACCTTC. Its protein product is CSASPHRGDNYGYTF.

The V and J genes are TRBV10-2 and TRBJ1-1, with D maybe TRBD1 (5 bases). The CDR3 loop spans 14 amino acids. With 2 bases removed from V and 4 bases from J, the gap between germline ends came to 11 bases. CDR1 WSHSY and CDR2 SAAADI come from the germline V gene. The CDR3 loop is CASSEIRGGTEAFF. The CDR3 DNA follows: TGCGCCAGCAGTGAGATAAGGGGAGGCACTGAAGCTTTCTTT.

This rearrangement joins TRBV19 to TRBJ1-5; D perhaps matches TRBD1 (6 bases). The V end was cut by 5 bases, the J end by 8 bases, with 13 bases between. Germline values: CDR1 LNHDA, CDR2 SQIVND (reference sequence). The CDR3 is 13 amino acids. The CDR3 sequence is CASSPRQAEPQHF. The CDR3 nucleotides are TGTGCCAGTAGTCCCCGACAGGCCGAGCCCCAGCATTTT.

The chain combines TRBV7-9 with TRBJ1-5; no reliable D call. Germline CDR1 is SEHNR and CDR2 is FQNEAQ (reference sequence). Trimming shortened V by 5 bases and J by 5 bases, and 10 bases separated the two germline ends. The CDR3 is 13 amino acids. The CDR3 region is CASSTSYDQPQHF. DNA of the CDR3: TGTGCCAGCAGCACCTCGTACGATCAGCCCCAGCATTTT.

This clonotype was found once. V is TRBV5-1 and J is TRBJ1-2; TRBD1 matches at 9 bases. V gave up 1 base and J gave up 6 bases; unmatched junction bases: 13. Germline loops: CDR1 SGHRS, CDR2 YFSETQ. The CDR3 has 17 amino acids. The DNA for the CDR3 is TGCGCCAGCAGCTTGTCCCCGGGACAGGGACGAGGAGATGGCTACACCTTC. This codes for CASSLSPGQGRGDGYTF. Combining the CDR3 with reference TRBV5-1 and TRBJ1-2 gives the whole variable domain KAGVTQTPRYLIKTRGQQVTLSCSPISGHRSVSWYQQTPGQGLQFLFEYFSETQRNKGNFPGRFSGRQFSNSRSEMNVSTLELGDSALYLCASSLSPGQGRGDGYTFGSGTRLTVV.

The chain uses TRBV7-2 and TRBJ1-2; TRBD1 is a possible D gene (5 bases). Trimming pared 5 bases from V and 5 bases from J, leaving 9 bases between. The CDR3 is made up of 12 amino acids. The germline V gene has CDR1 SGHTA and CDR2 FQGNSA. The CDR3 DNA follows: TGTGCCAGCAGCGGGACGTCGTATGGCTACACCTTC. Protein: CASSGTSYGYTF.

The rearrangement links TRBV6-4 to TRBJ2-3; 7 nucleotides agree with TRBD1. Germline-derived CDR1 and CDR2 are MRHNA and SNTAGT. V dropped 0 bases and J dropped 4; count of bases not matched to a gene: 1. The CDR3 runs to 14 residues. The CDR3 is CASSDSQGADTQYF. The CDR3 nucleotides are TGTGCCAGCAGTGACTCTCAGGGGGCAGATACGCAGTATTTT.

This clonotype was counted a few times. The chain has TRBV29-1 and TRBJ2-7; D gene uncertain. V lost 6 bases and J 4 bases, leaving 13 bases between the germline ends. Germline CDR1 is SQVTM and CDR2 is ANQGSEA. The CDR3 is 12 residues long. The DNA of the CDR3 is TGCAGCGTCACCTCCCCAGGTTACGAGCAGTACTTC. Protein sequence: CSVTSPGYEQYF.

This clonotype was counted a single time. Its ends do not fully match the called genes, so a read error is possible. The genes are TRBV10-3 and TRBJ2-7, with D perhaps matching TRBD1 (5 bases). CDR1 and CDR2 from the germline V gene are ENHRY and SYGVKD. The CDR3 extends over 15 amino acids. Written as DNA, the CDR3 is TGTGCCAGCAGTTACATCGGTCAGGGAATTTACGAGCAGTACTTC. Protein: CASSYIGQGIYEQYF.

The rearrangement uses TRBV19 and TRBJ2-2; 7 bases are shared with TRBD1. CDR3 length equals 12 residues. V was pared by 6 bases and J by 7 bases, with 2 bases of the junction left unmatched. Germline CDR1 is LNHDA and CDR2 is SQIVND (reference sequence). The CDR3: CASSRQGGELFF. DNA of the CDR3: TGTGCCAGTAGCCGACAGGGCGGGGAGCTGTTTTTT.

This sequence joins TRBV20-1 and TRBJ1-2, with D tentatively TRBD1 (5 bases). V lost 0 bases to trimming and J lost 6 bases, with 14 bases between them. The CDR3 consists of 14 residues. Germline V gene data show CDR1 as DFQATT and CDR2 as SNEGSKA (reference sequence). CDR3 bases: TGCAGTGCTAGAGACGGTAGCCTAGGGGATGGCTACACCTTC. Its protein product is CSARDGSLGDGYTF.

V is TRBV10-3 and J is TRBJ2-7; 10 bases line up with TRBD1. The CDR3 extends over 14 amino acids. J gave up 3 bases and V 10 bases, and 9 bases lay outside the gene matches. CDR1 ENHRY and CDR2 SYGVKD come from the germline V gene. The CDR3 bases are TGTGCCACAGGGGGAGGGACAGGGGACTACGAGCAGTACTTC. Encoded protein: CATGGGTGDYEQYF.

CDR3 loop: CSARHPEAGGGVEQFF. CDR3 sequence (DNA): TGCAGTGCTCGGCACCCCGAAGCGGGAGGGGGGGTTGAGCAGTTCTTC. The chain recombines TRBV20-1 with TRBJ2-7; 10 nucleotides match TRBD2. The J call is in doubt because the DNA end fits TRBJ2-1 better. The CDR3 extends over 16 amino acids. Germline V gives CDR1 DFQATT, CDR2 SNEGSKA (reference sequence).

This clonotype has a handful of counts. The chain combines TRBV9 with TRBJ2-7; TRBD1 agrees at 7 bases. V was clipped by 3 bases and J by 1 base; unmatched bases: 1. This CDR3 region has 13 residues. From germline, CDR1 is SGDLS and CDR2 YYNGEE. This CDR3 is CASSAGQSYEQYF. CDR3 sequence (DNA): TGTGCCAGCAGCGCGGGACAGTCCTACGAGCAGTACTTC.